Each of the 2 T cell receptor beta chains below was sequenced from the same sample in a study of preoperative IRX-2 immunotherapy in early breast cancer. This sample's treatment: preoperative locoregional IRX-2 cytokine immunotherapy. The data were produced by immunoSEQ multiplex PCR, yet TCRdb's version contains in-frame clones alone and is incomplete. The sample contains 40,000 to 45,000 clones, 70% to 85% of which appear only once. Sequencing used tumor tissue, obtained after IRX-2 immunotherapy. The receptors shown here come from a human donor with breast cancer.

V gene TRBV28 combines with J gene TRBJ1-5; D is possibly TRBD1 (5 bases). V gave up 7 bases and J gave up 3 bases, with 10 bases separating them. In germline, CDR1 is MDHEN, CDR2 SYDVKM. This CDR3 is 13 amino acids long. The CDR3 DNA is TGTGCCAGCACCACGGGACTCAATCAGCCCCAGCATTTT. Translation: CASTTGLNQPQHF.

The genes are TRBV5-1 and TRBJ2-2; D is perhaps TRBD2 (6 bases). Trimming shortened V by 4 bases and J by 7 bases, and 14 bases separated the two germline ends. The germline V gene has CDR1 SGHRS and CDR2 YFSETQ. This CDR3 is 14 amino acids long. CDR3 bases: TGCGCCAGCAGCGGTGGAGGGACGGGCGGGGAGCTGTTTTTT. Protein: CASSGGGTGGELFF.